This record concerns one T cell receptor beta chain sequence. Its matching antigen is unknown. When sampled, the donors appeared nominally healthy, though they likely had unrecorded immune exposures. The V and J ends lost 6 bases and 4 bases respectively, with 7 bases between them. The length of the CDR3 is 11 residues. CDR1 and CDR2 (germline): SNHLY, FYNNEI. PCR involved 60 Vbeta and 13 Jbeta primers. Produced via immunoSEQ multiplex PCR; TCRdb's table is partial and in-frame only. The profile shows some 130,000 clones, 80% of them singletons. These data belong to a study of cytomegalovirus exposure and HLA in healthy donors. Study-wide results and caveats: Later analysis reportedly placed an Asian-associated ancestry cluster below the roughly 680-donor mean in N-insertions. Near-uniform donor sequencing depth was presumed by presence/absence analyses.

The specimen was PBMCs. This sequence originates from a young man in good health and CMV-seronegative. This chain joins TRBV2 and TRBJ2-7; unclear D gene. In nucleotides, the CDR3 is TGTGCCAGCAGGCCCTATTACGAGCAGTACTTC. Its translation is CASRPYYEQYF.